The 12 T cell receptor beta chains reported below all come from one sample, sequenced in a study of shared clonotypes between healthy human individuals. Profiling relied on immunoSEQ multiplex PCR, and the TCRdb table lists in-frame clones only, not all of them. The sample carries hundreds of thousands of clones, about 74% recorded once. Sequencing used memory CD4+ T cells sorted from blood. Specified subset: CD45RA-negative fraction. Receptors originate from a young woman in good health.

The chain couples TRBV11-2 to TRBJ1-2; D is possibly TRBD1 (6 bases). The CDR3 is made up of 14 amino acids. CDR1 and CDR2 from the germline V gene are SGHAT and FQNNGV. The V and J ends lost 2 bases and 7 bases respectively, with 14 bases between them. This CDR3 is CASSLIEGGGGYTF. The CDR3 bases are TGTGCCAGCAGCTTAATCGAAGGGGGGGGTGGCTACACCTTC. The full variable domain, its missing parts supplied by reference TRBV11-2 and TRBJ1-2, is EAGVAQSPRYKIIEKRQSVAFWCNPISGHATLYWYQQILGQGPKLLIQFQNNGVVDDSQLPKDRFSAERLKGVDSTLKIQPAKLEDSAVYLCASSLIEGGGGYTFGSGTRLTVV.

This clone was counted between two and nine times. The chain couples TRBV5-1 to TRBJ2-1, with a possible D match to TRBD1 (6 bases). Trimming shortened V by 3 bases and J by 1 base, and 11 bases separated the two germline ends. There are 15 residues in the CDR3. Germline V CDR1 and CDR2: SGHRS, YFSETQ. In DNA form, the CDR3 reads TGCGCCAGCAGCTGGGACACCCATTCCTACAATGAGCAGTTCTTC. Translation: CASSWDTHSYNEQFF.

This chain uses TRBV5-5 with TRBJ2-7; 9 bases agree with TRBD1. The CDR3 is 16 amino acids. CDR1 and CDR2 from the germline V gene are SGHKS and YYEKEE (reference sequence). The V segment lost 0 bases and the J segment 6 bases; nucleotides outside the gene matches: 10. The CDR3 protein is CASSLGVGTGTSEQYF. In DNA, the CDR3 is TGTGCCAGCAGCTTGGGGGTTGGGACAGGGACTTCCGAGCAGTACTTC. Full variable domain (missing parts from reference TRBV5-5 and TRBJ2-7): DAGVTQSPTHLIKTRGQQVTLRCSPISGHKSVSWYQQVLGQGPQFIFQYYEKEERGRGNFPDRFSARQFPNYSSELNVNALLLGDSALYLCASSLGVGTGTSEQYFGPGTRLTVT.

V usage is TRBV2 and J usage is TRBJ2-7; D remains unclear. Between the trimmed V and J ends, which lost 7 bases and 2 bases, there was a span of 12 bases. This CDR3 spans 13 amino acids. CDR1 is SNHLY, CDR2 FYNNEI, per germline. The CDR3: CASNVNGPYEQYF. The CDR3 nucleotides read TGTGCCAGCAATGTCAACGGGCCCTACGAGCAGTACTTC.

This clone was observed a single time. The chain couples TRBV5-8 to TRBJ1-5, with a weak D call TRBD1 (5 bases). The CDR3 loop spans 13 amino acids. The ends were cut back, 4 bases at V and 7 bases at J, with 12 bases in the middle. The germline gives CDR1 SGHTS, CDR2 YDEGEE. The CDR3 here is CASSPRGDQPQHF. Here the CDR3 DNA reads TGTGCCAGCAGCCCCCGGGGCGACCAGCCCCAGCATTTT.

This clone has just a few counts. This chain joins TRBV28 and TRBJ2-7; D could derive from TRBD1 or TRBD2 (6 bases each). There are 17 residues in the CDR3. V was clipped by 6 bases and J by 3 bases, with 24 bases between them. Germline CDR1 is MDHEN and CDR2 is SYDVKM. The DNA of the CDR3 is TGTGCCAGCAGAATATTTGGGGGCGGGACTTTCAACTACGAGCAGTACTTC. Protein sequence: CASRIFGGGTFNYEQYF.

Of note for this clone: At one end, the junction sequence differs from germline, possibly due to a read error. The rearrangement uses TRBV28 and TRBJ2-4, with D unresolved. The CDR3 spans 13 residues. Germline lookup yields CDR1 MDHEN and CDR2 SYDVKM. The DNA for the CDR3 is TGTGCCAGCAGTCTCAACTTCCAGGACGCGCCGGACTTC. Translated, it gives CASSLNFQDAPDF. The full variable domain, rest sourced from reference TRBV28 and TRBJ2-4, is DVKVTQSSRYLVKRTGEKVFLECVQDMDHENMFWYRQDPGLGLRLIYFSYDVKMKEKGDIPEGYSVSREKKERFSLILESASTNQTSMYLCASSLNFQDAPDFGAGTRLSVL.

The chain employs TRBV29-1 and TRBJ2-2; possibly TRBD2 for D (6 bases). The germline V gene encodes CDR1 SQVTM and CDR2 ANQGSEA. CDR3 size: 14 residues. The germline V and J ends were trimmed by 6 bases and 3 bases, with 14 bases remaining between them. In nucleotides, the CDR3 is TGCAGCGTCTTACTAGCCCCAGACACCGGGGAGCTGTTTTTT. It encodes CSVLLAPDTGELFF.

The chain recombines TRBV5-6 with TRBJ2-7; D may be TRBD1 (6 bases). Trimming removed 3 bases at V and 7 bases at J, with 17 bases between. CDR1 and CDR2 (germline): SGHDT, YYEEEE. The CDR3 consists of 14 residues. The CDR3 protein is CASSYIRGKEEQYF. CDR3 DNA: TGTGCCAGCAGCTATATAAGGGGGAAAGAGGAGCAGTACTTC.

This clone was recorded once. The rearrangement uses TRBV28 and TRBJ2-3; no firm D call. The CDR3 runs to 16 residues. With 6 bases removed from V and 0 bases from J, the gap between germline ends came to 16 bases. Looked up from germline, CDR1 is MDHEN and CDR2 is SYDVKM. In DNA, the CDR3 is TGTGCCAGCAGGCCGGCATTTGGTACTAGCACAGATACGCAGTATTTT. Translation gives CASRPAFGTSTDTQYF.

DNA of the CDR3: TGTGCCAGCAGCAGATTGGACAGGCCGGGGGGCGAGCAGTACTTC. Translated, it gives CASSRLDRPGGEQYF. The V call is TRBV28, the J call TRBJ2-7; the D gene could be TRBD1 or TRBD2 (7 bases each). The length of the CDR3 is 15 residues. Deletions cut 6 bases from V and 6 bases from J, with 21 bases between. Germline V CDR1 and CDR2: MDHEN, SYDVKM.

The J gene is TRBJ2-1, the V gene TRBV7-2; no clear D gene. Trimming removed 4 bases from V and 5 bases from J, with 9 bases in between. CDR3 length: 13 amino acids. In germline, CDR1 is SGHTA, CDR2 FQGNSA. The CDR3 protein is CASSSFVHNEQFF. CDR3 sequence (DNA): TGTGCCAGCAGCTCGTTTGTGCACAATGAGCAGTTCTTC.